The sequence of this T cell receptor (beta chain) was determined in a study of cytomegalovirus exposure and HLA in healthy donors. Study-level points and caveats: Usually a TCR sequence was rare, but some public TCRs were found in many donors. A classifier reportedly called cytomegalovirus status with high sensitivity and specificity. Prior analysis indicated that the majority of TCR beta V segments exhibited productivity approximately 87% or approximately 30% of the time.

13 Jbeta primers and 60 Vbeta primers were used for the PCR. Repertoires were generated with immunoSEQ multiplex PCR, while TCRdb's copy carries only in-frame clones and drops some. In the table there are approximately 30,000 clones, around 60% of which are singletons. Note on this clone: The antigen is undetermined.

The V gene lost 1 base and the J gene lost 1 base, with 17 bases spanning the gap. The CDR3 is 17 residues long. CDR1 and CDR2 from the germline V gene are SGHDT and YYEEEE. Specimen: PBMCs. The origin of this receptor is a man in his fifties or sixties in good health and CMV-seropositive. J is TRBJ1-1 and V is TRBV5-6, with D maybe TRBD1 (6 bases). The CDR3 nucleotides read TGTGCCAGCAGCTTGATGGGGGGGCCTCCCGCGAACACTGAAGCTTTCTTT. As protein: CASSLMGGPPANTEAFF. The full variable domain, rest sourced from reference TRBV5-6 and TRBJ1-1, is DAGVTQSPTHLIKTRGQQVTLRCSPKSGHDTVSWYQQALGQGPQFIFQYYEEEERQRGNFPDRFSGHQFPNYSSELNVNALLLGDSALYLCASSLMGGPPANTEAFFGQGTRLTVV.